This T cell receptor (beta chain) was obtained from a study of Ad26.COV2.S vaccination and SARS-CoV-2 variants. CDR3 length equals 14 residues. V dropped 3 bases and J dropped 7 bases, with 13 bases sitting between them. Germline lookup yields CDR1 WNHNN and CDR2 SYGVQD (reference sequence). Treatment: some 19 received Ad26.COV2.S at low or high dose, single or two shots; several received placebo; per-sample allocation not given. After the first vaccine or placebo injection, samples were drawn on day 63. TCRdb's table, derived via immunoSEQ multiplex PCR, lists solely in-frame clones and lacks some. The table includes about 400,000 clones, around 82% detected once. This clone was seen more than once but under ten times.

The sequencing here drew on peripheral blood, taken in a trial of Ad26.COV2.S vaccine versus placebo. The chain has TRBV10-1 and TRBJ1-5; D might be TRBD1 (6 bases). This clonotype was obtained from a person aged 18-65 years who received the Ad26.COV2.S COVID-19 vaccine or a placebo. The CDR3 spells CASSDPRGPQPQHF. The CDR3 coding sequence is TGCGCCAGCAGTGATCCCCGGGGGCCCCAGCCCCAGCATTTT.